The 17 T cell receptor beta chains in this list originate from one sample, sequenced in a study of shared clonotypes between healthy human individuals. The repertoire was sequenced with immunoSEQ multiplex PCR; TCRdb's copy has only in-frame clones and lacks some. The sample lists around 1.1 million clones; around 82% were seen once. Sequenced input: memory CD4+ T cells from PBMCs. The subset is: CD45RA-negative fraction. The receptors were gathered from a man aged 18 to 30 in good health. Some clones in this sample may be carry-over from other donors' samples.

This clone was seen at least ten times. The V and J genes are TRBV7-3 and TRBJ2-3; the D is unclear. Germline CDR1 is SGHTA and CDR2 is FQGTGA. With 5 bases removed from V and 0 bases from J, the gap between germline ends came to 12 bases. The CDR3 extends over 15 amino acids. For the CDR3, the DNA is TGTGCCAGCAGCCCATACACTACTAGCACAGATACGCAGTATTTT. Translated, it gives CASSPYTTSTDTQYF.

Written as DNA, the CDR3 is TGTGCCAGCAGCTTACTGGCTCAGAGCTCCTACGAGCAGTACTTC. Its translation is CASSLLAQSSYEQYF. The rearrangement uses TRBV7-2 and TRBJ2-7; no definite D call. The V and J ends lost 2 bases and 0 bases respectively, with 11 bases between them. The CDR3 covers 15 residues. CDR1 and CDR2 (germline): SGHTA, FQGNSA.

This clone was seen a few times. CDR3 DNA: TGCGCCAGCAGCTTGAGTGGACCTGGAAACACCATATATTTT. The encoded protein is CASSLSGPGNTIYF. The V call is TRBV5-1, the J call TRBJ1-3; D remains unclear. CDR3 length equals 14 residues. Per germline, CDR1 SGHRS and CDR2 YFSETQ. Trimming left V 1 base short and J 2 bases short, with 7 bases between.

This clone was found a few times. The chain carries TRBV18 and TRBJ2-3, with D unresolved. The CDR3 sequence is 13 residues long. V lost 3 bases and J 2 bases, leaving 6 bases between the germline ends. Germline values: CDR1 KGHSH, CDR2 LQKENI. The CDR3 DNA reads TGTGCCAGCTCACCGGCCCACACAGATACGCAGTATTTT. Protein: CASSPAHTDTQYF. The variable domain in full, with the rest retrieved from reference TRBV18 and TRBJ2-3, is NAGVMQNPRHLVRRRGQEARLRCSPMKGHSHVYWYRQLPEEGLKFMVYLQKENIIDESGMPKERFSAEFPKEGPSILRIQQVVRGDSAAYFCASSPAHTDTQYFGPGTRLTVL.

This clone was found once. DNA for the CDR3: TGTGCCAGCAGCCTTACAGGGAGGGATTCACCCCTCCACTTT. Amino acid sequence: CASSLTGRDSPLHF. The chain employs TRBV28 and TRBJ1-6, with D perhaps matching TRBD1 (6 bases). The CDR3 extends over 14 amino acids. Germline V gene sequence: CDR1 MDHEN, CDR2 SYDVKM. Trimming took off 6 bases at V and 8 bases at J, with 14 bases between the two ends.

The chain employs TRBV6-5 and TRBJ1-4, with a weak D call TRBD1 (6 bases). With 5 bases removed from V and 8 bases from J, the gap between germline ends came to 18 bases. Germline CDR1 and CDR2: MNHEY and SVGAGI. This CDR3 comprises 15 residues. The CDR3 bases are TGTGCCAGCAGTCCCACAGGGCCCGCCTTGGAAAAACTGTTTTTT. This codes for CASSPTGPALEKLFF.

V gene TRBV7-3 combines with J gene TRBJ2-3; the match to TRBD2 covers 9 bases. This CDR3 region has 15 residues. Germline V gives CDR1 SGHTA, CDR2 FQGTGA. Trimming removed 1 base from V and 6 bases from J; junction bases left unmatched: 5. The CDR3, as DNA: TGTGCCAGCAGCTTAAGGGGCGGGAGGGCTGATACGCAGTATTTT. It codes for CASSLRGGRADTQYF.

The chain uses TRBV6-1 and TRBJ1-1, with D uncertain. The CDR3 extends over 14 amino acids. CDR1 and CDR2 (germline): MNHNS, SASEGT. Trimming cost V 6 bases and J 0 bases, with 11 bases left between them. The CDR3 sequence: CASRPGSMNTEAFF. The CDR3 bases are TGTGCCAGCAGGCCAGGCTCCATGAACACTGAAGCTTTCTTT.

As concerns this clone: Other DNA sequences of this sample code for an identical CDR3. This chain joins TRBV2 and TRBJ2-7; D is unresolved. The V gene's germline CDR1 is SNHLY and CDR2 FYNNEI. This CDR3 contains 12 residues. The V end lost 3 bases, the J end lost 1 base, and 4 bases lay between the germline ends. The CDR3 protein is CASSESSYEQYF. The CDR3 DNA reads as TGTGCCAGCAGTGAGAGTTCCTACGAGCAGTACTTC.

The table lists this clone with a count of one. The chain uses TRBV28 and TRBJ2-5, with TRBD2 identical over 12 bases. CDR3 length equals 13 residues. J lost 2 bases, V lost 10 bases, and 2 bases had no gene match. The germline V gene has CDR1 MDHEN and CDR2 SYDVKM. This chain's CDR3 is CATTSGSQETQYF. The CDR3 DNA is TGTGCCACGACTAGCGGGAGTCAAGAGACCCAGTACTTC. The whole variable domain, remainder taken from reference TRBV28 and TRBJ2-5, is DVKVTQSSRYLVKRTGEKVFLECVQDMDHENMFWYRQDPGLGLRLIYFSYDVKMKEKGDIPEGYSVSREKKERFSLILESASTNQTSMYLCATTSGSQETQYFGPGTRLLVL.

The V and J genes are TRBV25-1 and TRBJ2-3; TRBD1 agrees at 7 bases. The ends lost 4 bases at V and 5 bases at J; junction bases unmatched: 6. The germline V gene has CDR1 MGHDK and CDR2 SYGVNS. This CDR3 has 14 amino acids. The CDR3 coding sequence is TGTGCCAGCAGTGCCACAGGGGTTGTAGATACGCAGTATTTT. Translated, it gives CASSATGVVDTQYF.

V is TRBV7-2 and J is TRBJ2-3; D not resolved. Germline values: CDR1 SGHTA, CDR2 FQGNSA. The length of the CDR3 is 14 residues. V dropped 5 bases and J dropped 6 bases, with 15 bases sitting between them. CDR3 loop: CASSPMGSADTQYF. The CDR3 DNA reads TGTGCCAGCAGCCCCATGGGGTCAGCTGATACGCAGTATTTT.

CDR3 DNA sequence: TGTGCCAGCAGCTTTATCGGGGCCACAGATACGCAGTATTTT. Residues: CASSFIGATDTQYF. This sequence joins TRBV5-4 and TRBJ2-3; D assignment may be TRBD1 or TRBD2 (5 bases each). The CDR3 loop spans 14 amino acids. Trimming pared 2 bases from V and 2 bases from J, leaving 9 bases between. The germline CDR1 and CDR2 sequences are SGHNT and YYREEE (reference sequence).

This chain links TRBV2 with TRBJ2-6, with 7 bases that match TRBD2. V was pared by 8 bases and J by 0 bases, with 1 base of the junction left unmatched. The CDR3 runs 14 residues. CDR1 SNHLY and CDR2 FYNNEI come from the germline V gene. CDR3 in amino acids: CASGRGSGANVLTF. CDR3 DNA: TGTGCCAGCGGGAGGGGCTCTGGGGCCAACGTCCTGACTTTC.

This chain joins TRBV13 and TRBJ2-1; D gene unclear. The CDR3 extends over 21 amino acids. Germline loops: CDR1 PRHDT, CDR2 FYEKMQ (reference sequence). Trimming shortened V by 5 bases and J by 0 bases, and 29 bases separated the two germline ends. This CDR3 is CASSAPPGISPIFSSYNEQFF. The CDR3 region has the DNA TGTGCCAGCAGCGCTCCACCCGGAATTAGCCCCATCTTCAGCTCCTACAATGAGCAGTTCTTC.

This rearrangement joins TRBV30 to TRBJ2-3, with TRBD2 matching over 8 bases. This CDR3 has 13 amino acids. With 7 bases clipped from V and 4 bases from J, the junction kept 7 bases outside the gene matches. In germline, CDR1 is GTSNPN, CDR2 SVGIG (reference sequence). The CDR3 DNA reads TGTGCCTTAACTGCGGGGGGATCAGATACGCAGTATTTT. Translating it yields CALTAGGSDTQYF.

The J gene is TRBJ1-1, the V gene TRBV7-8, with 7 bases fitting TRBD1. J gave up 3 bases and V 6 bases, and 7 bases lay outside the gene matches. Germline assignment: CDR1 SGHVS and CDR2 FQNEAQ. CDR3 length equals 14 residues. The CDR3 loop is CASSTFRGYTEAFF. Here the CDR3 DNA reads TGTGCCAGCAGTACTTTCAGGGGGTACACTGAAGCTTTCTTT.